These 16 T cell receptor beta chains share one sample of origin, sequenced in a study of CD8 T cells in Susac syndrome. RNA was extracted with the RNeasy kit, and a quantity of roughly 0.5 to 1 ug was reverse transcribed using random hexamers. TCRdb independently ran MiXCR on the immunoSEQ multiplex PCR reads; one entry per CDR3 protein. The profile shows 90,000 to 150,000 distinct CDR3 sequences, about 95% of them singletons. Material: CD4+ T cells from PBMCs. These receptors all stem from a human donor in good health.

This chain links TRBV5-1 with TRBJ2-1; D is undetermined. Trimming left V 0 bases short and J 9 bases short, with 10 bases between. This CDR3 spans 13 amino acids. CDR1 is SGHRS and CDR2 is YFSETQ in the germline V gene. The CDR3 reads CASSLVADSEQFF. In DNA form, the CDR3 reads TGCGCCAGCAGCTTGGTGGCGGATAGTGAGCAGTTCTTC.

This sequence joins TRBV6-4 and TRBJ2-1, with 11 nucleotides matching TRBD2. This CDR3 region has 17 residues. Looked up from germline, CDR1 is MRHNA and CDR2 is SNTAGT. The trim removed 0 bases at V and 5 bases at J, leaving 6 bases unmatched. The DNA of the CDR3 is TGTGCCAGCAGTGACTCTACTAGCGGGAGAAAGGACAATGAGCAGTTCTTC. It specifies CASSDSTSGRKDNEQFF.

This chain links TRBV6-1 with TRBJ2-7, with TRBD2 matching 8 bases. J lost 6 bases, V lost 5 bases, and 9 bases had no gene match. CDR1 and CDR2 (germline): MNHNS, SASEGT. This CDR3 comprises 14 residues. The CDR3 here is CASSPGLVQREQYF. The CDR3 DNA reads as TGTGCCAGCAGTCCGGGACTAGTACAACGCGAGCAGTACTTC.

This clonotype occurred once. The rearrangement uses TRBV5-1 and TRBJ1-1; the match to TRBD1 covers 10 bases. The CDR3 has 15 amino acids. Per germline, CDR1 SGHRS and CDR2 YFSETQ. The V gene end was trimmed by 2 bases and the J gene end by 5 bases; junction bases not matched to a gene: 6. The CDR3 sequence: CASSFGQGGGTEAFF. The CDR3 coding sequence is TGCGCCAGCAGCTTCGGACAGGGGGGGGGAACTGAAGCTTTCTTT.

The V gene is TRBV19, the J gene TRBJ2-3; 12 nucleotides agree with TRBD2. Germline V gives CDR1 LNHDA, CDR2 SQIVND (reference sequence). This CDR3 spans 15 amino acids. V shed 6 bases, J shed 3 bases, and the junction held 4 bases outside the gene matches. In DNA, the CDR3 is TGTGCCAGTAGCTCGACTAGCGGGAGTACAGATACGCAGTATTTT. This translates into CASSSTSGSTDTQYF.

The rearrangement links TRBV27 to TRBJ1-4, with 7 bases aligning to TRBD1. Germline loops: CDR1 MNHEY, CDR2 SMNVEV (reference sequence). V lost 0 bases, J lost 8 bases, and 9 bases stayed unmatched. The CDR3 is made up of 16 amino acids. This chain's CDR3 is CASSLSIGQDVEKLFF. The CDR3 nucleotides are TGTGCCAGCAGTTTATCCATAGGACAGGATGTGGAAAAACTGTTTTTT. The full variable domain, with the rest looked up from reference TRBV27 and TRBJ1-4, is EAQVTQNPRYLITVTGKKLTVTCSQNMNHEYMSWYRQDPGLGLRQIYYSMNVEVTDKGDVPEGYKVSRKEKRNFPLILESPSPNQTSLYFCASSLSIGQDVEKLFFGSGTQLSVL.

The rearrangement uses TRBV27 and TRBJ2-6, with D tentatively TRBD1 (5 bases). The V end lost 5 bases, the J end lost 3 bases, and 8 bases lay between the germline ends. Germline CDR1 is MNHEY and CDR2 is SMNVEV (reference sequence). The CDR3 sequence is 14 residues long. Written as DNA, the CDR3 is TGTGCCAGCAGTGCAGGGTATGGGGCCAACGTCCTGACTTTC. This gives the protein CASSAGYGANVLTF.

This clonotype was counted a single time. The rearrangement links TRBV6-5 to TRBJ2-1, with 10 bases matching TRBD2. The V gene end was trimmed by 2 bases and the J gene end by 8 bases; junction bases not matched to a gene: 3. This CDR3 is 14 amino acids long. Germline CDR1 reads MNHEY; CDR2 reads SVGAGI. CDR3 sequence (DNA): TGTGCCAGCAGTTACGCTAGCGGGAGCTATGAGCAGTTCTTC. Translating gives CASSYASGSYEQFF.

This clonotype was seen a single time. The chain uses TRBV7-9 and TRBJ2-3; D not certain. This CDR3 is 13 amino acids long. CDR1 and CDR2 (germline): SEHNR, FQNEAQ (reference sequence). Trimming stripped 7 bases from V and 2 bases from J, with 10 bases between. CDR3 amino acids: CASTPRVTDTQYF. The CDR3, as DNA: TGTGCCAGCACCCCCCGGGTCACAGATACGCAGTATTTT.

The chain links TRBV28 to TRBJ1-2; possible D gene TRBD1, 6 bases. CDR1 and CDR2 (germline): MDHEN, SYDVKM. The CDR3 length is 14 residues. The germline V and J ends were trimmed by 5 bases and 5 bases, with 15 bases remaining between them. The CDR3 sequence is CASSTGGGEYGYTF. CDR3 in DNA: TGTGCCAGCAGTACTGGGGGCGGCGAATATGGCTACACCTTC.

V gene TRBV7-2 combines with J gene TRBJ2-6, with D maybe TRBD2 (6 bases). The V end was cut by 5 bases, the J end by 0 bases, with 17 bases between. This CDR3 has 18 residues. Germline assignment: CDR1 SGHTA and CDR2 FQGNSA. The CDR3 reads CASSPGVAVLSGANVLTF. The CDR3 DNA sequence: TGTGCCAGCAGCCCCGGGGTAGCGGTCCTCTCTGGGGCCAACGTCCTGACTTTC.

This clonotype was found once. V is TRBV3-1 and J is TRBJ2-5; 7 positions match TRBD2. The V segment lost 5 bases and the J segment 0 bases; nucleotides outside the gene matches: 3. The CDR3 has 14 residues. Germline-derived CDR1 and CDR2 are LGHDT and YNNKEL (reference sequence). The CDR3 protein is CASSGLGYQETQYF. The CDR3 coding sequence is TGTGCCAGCAGCGGACTAGGGTACCAAGAGACCCAGTACTTC.

This clonotype was seen more than once but under ten times. The chain carries TRBV7-2 and TRBJ2-4; D is undetermined. CDR3 length: 15 amino acids. V lost 2 bases and J 7 bases, leaving 15 bases between the germline ends. The germline gives CDR1 SGHTA, CDR2 FQGNSA. CDR3 bases: TGTGCCAGCAGCTTATACATCGGGCAGACTAACATTCAGTACTTC. Its protein is CASSLYIGQTNIQYF. Together with reference TRBV7-2 and TRBJ2-4, the CDR3 gives the full variable domain: GAGVSQSPSNKVTEKGKDVELRCDPISGHTALYWYRQSLGQGLEFLIYFQGNSAPDKSGLPSDRFSAERTGGSVSTLTIQRTQQEDSAVYLCASSLYIGQTNIQYFGAGTRLSVL.

The chain combines TRBV7-8 with TRBJ1-1; 7 positions agree with TRBD1. J was trimmed by 6 bases and V by 5 bases; bases with no gene match: 12. The germline V gene encodes CDR1 SGHVS and CDR2 FQNEAQ. This CDR3 is built from 15 residues. In DNA form, the CDR3 reads TGTGCCAGCAGCACACCAGGGGGAGTGGTTGCTGAAGCTTTCTTT. Encoded protein: CASSTPGGVVAEAFF.

The chain couples TRBV12-3 or TRBV12-4 to TRBJ1-3; 11 positions match TRBD1. V lost 7 bases, J lost 2 bases, and 10 bases stayed unmatched. This CDR3 is built from 17 residues. In DNA form, the CDR3 reads TGTGCCAGCATACCGGGACAGGGGGTGATGACTGGAAACACCATATATTTT. Amino acids: CASIPGQGVMTGNTIYF.

The chain links TRBV7-2 to TRBJ2-3, with D perhaps assigned TRBD1 or TRBD2 (5 bases each). V was clipped by 1 base and J by 8 bases, with 16 bases between them. Germline-derived CDR1 and CDR2 are SGHTA and FQGNSA. The CDR3 extends over 15 amino acids. CDR3 DNA sequence: TGTGCCAGCAGCTTAGTAATTCAGGGCGGAGGTACGCAGTATTTT. It is translated as CASSLVIQGGGTQYF. The whole variable domain, filled in from reference TRBV7-2 and TRBJ2-3, reads GAGVSQSPSNKVTEKGKDVELRCDPISGHTALYWYRQSLGQGLEFLIYFQGNSAPDKSGLPSDRFSAERTGGSVSTLTIQRTQQEDSAVYLCASSLVIQGGGTQYFGPGTRLTVL.